Here is one T cell receptor beta chain with its context. This clone's antigen is unknown. No base quality information exists; no much larger clone differs at one position. The time point label, as the study defines it: less than five weeks on oral tofacitinib. This specimen's treatment or condition label, per the study, means: oral pan-JAK inhibitor, 5-10 mg twice daily. Lesional scalp punch biopsies and peripheral blood were collected from alopecia areata patients. After PBMCs were isolated by density centrifugation and stained for CD3, CD4 and CD8, a FACSAria was used to sort CD4+ and CD8+ T cells. The data are from a study of CD8+ T cells in alopecia areata (dated by TCRdb to the late 2010s). Some background on the complete study: The treated patients took part in an open-label pilot trial in which moderate-to-severe alopecia areata was treated with oral tofacitinib at 5 to 10 mg twice daily. Tofacitinib was given for 6 to 18 months, followed by 6 months of follow-up off drug to assess delayed response and recurrence. For the treated patients, the SALT score, which quantifies what percentage of scalp surface area is affected, served as the measure of disease severity. In both human patients and the C3H/HeJ mouse model, the study applied high-throughput TCRbeta sequencing to look at T cell clonal expansion in alopecia areata. On the human side, TCRbeta sequencing was run on scalp tissue and on sorted CD4+ and CD8+ peripheral blood T cells from healthy controls and from alopecia areata patients with either patchy or totalis/universalis disease. Tofacitinib-treated patients had biopsies at baseline and at 4 and 24 weeks of treatment, with a later scalp biopsy in several patients. Scalp clonality was compared across normal scalp (n=4), patchy alopecia areata scalp (n=8), and alopecia totalis/universalis scalp (n=8). The RNA source kit depended on sample type: the PAXgene miRNA kit for fixed scalp, the miRNeasy kit for PBMCs, and the RNeasy kit for mouse skin. Amplification of TCRbeta CDR3 regions was done by immunoSEQ multiplex PCR using 35 Vbeta forward primers and 13 Jbeta reverse primers. The paper as a whole reports these results and caveats: Compared with normal scalp, lesional scalp had higher clonality and more expanded CD8+ clones, particularly in alopecia totalis/universalis, a pattern that suggests antigenic drive. Scalp TCR repertoire analysis is complicated because resident alphabeta T cells in normal human skin are also sequenced, whereas mouse skin is dominated by gammadelta T cells. Tofacitinib significantly lowered scalp clonality and the number of expanded CD8+ clones among the top 100 scalp clones. TCR sequences shared between patients were less clear than in mice, possibly partly because of HLA diversity in the patient population. Because the treated cohort was small and had just a single nonresponder, larger studies are needed to establish links between baseline CD8+ expansion and response. During tofacitinib treatment, many expanded lesional clones stuck around in both scalp and blood, and this persistence may partly explain why relapse happens after treatment is stopped.

The library relied on the immunoSEQ multiplex PCR assay. RNA was extracted from all samples and reverse transcribed into cDNA as template for TCR sequencing. SuperScript III was used for first-strand cDNA synthesis, primed with a 2:1 mix of oligo-dT and random hexamers. A synthetic immune receptor repertoire was used to gauge amplification bias, and whatever bias remained was removed computationally. On the study's bioinformatics: Raw reads were preprocessed for error removal, and CDR3 was defined according to IMGT conventions as running from the conserved cysteine to phenylalanine. Clonality was calculated as 1 minus Shannon entropy normalized by log2 of the number of productive unique TCRs. Whether each scalp clone was CD4 or CD8 was inferred by checking scalp TCRbeta sequences against the CD4 and CD8 repertoires from sorted blood. TCRdb took this table from immuneACCESS and kept in-frame rearrangements with V and J called. Such tables lack part of the clones; where checked against another copy, unresolved V genes explain under half of the gap, and the rest is unexplained. The V and J calls and the clone size are those of that table, but D and trimming were determined from the DNA. Within this sample are about 120,000 clones, with roughly 50% of them counted one time only. The biggest ten clones account for around 30% of the sample.

This sequence originates from a human donor with alopecia areata. The source material was CD8+ T cells sorted from blood, sampled at week 4, from a patient treated with tofacitinib.

The CDR3 protein: CASSPHRVQPQHF. The nucleotides read TGTGCCAGCAGCCCCCATCGGGTTCAGCCCCAGCATTTT. The rearrangement joined TRBV9 to TRBJ1-5, with an unclear D gene assignment. The CDR3 measures 13 amino acids from cysteine to phenylalanine. Only the CDR3 DNA stays, 39 bases, in frame from base 1. Trimming removed 4 bases from V and 6 bases from J, leaving 11 bases between the germline ends. From a lookup of the germline V gene, CDR1 and CDR2 are SGDLS and YYNGEE.